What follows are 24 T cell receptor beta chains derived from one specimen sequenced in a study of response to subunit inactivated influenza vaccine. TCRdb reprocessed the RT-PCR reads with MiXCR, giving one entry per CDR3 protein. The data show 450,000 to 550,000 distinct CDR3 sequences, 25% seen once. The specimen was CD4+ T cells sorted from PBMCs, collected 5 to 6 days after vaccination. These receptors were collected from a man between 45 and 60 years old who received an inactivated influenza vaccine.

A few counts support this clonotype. The CDR3 here is CASSLTGTTNNEQFF. CDR3 DNA sequence: TGCGCCAGCAGCCTTACCGGGACTACCAACAATGAGCAGTTCTTC. The rearrangement joins TRBV5-1 to TRBJ2-1, with 7 bases identical to TRBD2. The CDR3 spans 15 residues. Per germline, CDR1 SGHRS and CDR2 YFSETQ. J was trimmed by 5 bases and V by 4 bases; bases with no gene match: 9.

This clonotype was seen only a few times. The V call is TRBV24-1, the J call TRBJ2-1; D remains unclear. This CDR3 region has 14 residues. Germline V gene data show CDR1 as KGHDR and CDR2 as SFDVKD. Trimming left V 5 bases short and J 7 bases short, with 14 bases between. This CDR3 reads CATSAPGQQNEQFF. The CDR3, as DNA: TGTGCCACCAGTGCCCCCGGCCAGCAGAATGAGCAGTTCTTC.

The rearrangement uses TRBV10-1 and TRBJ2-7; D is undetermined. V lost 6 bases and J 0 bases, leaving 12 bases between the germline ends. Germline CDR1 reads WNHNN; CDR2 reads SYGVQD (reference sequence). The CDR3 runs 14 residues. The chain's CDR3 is CASSGSVHSYEQYF. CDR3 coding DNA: TGCGCCAGCAGCGGATCGGTCCACTCCTACGAGCAGTACTTC.

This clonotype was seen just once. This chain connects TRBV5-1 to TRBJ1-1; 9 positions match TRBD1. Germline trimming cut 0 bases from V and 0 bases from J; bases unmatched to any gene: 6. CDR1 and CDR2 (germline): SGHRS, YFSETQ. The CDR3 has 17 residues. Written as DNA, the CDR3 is TGCGCCAGCAGCTTGGTAACAGGGGGCTTCATGAACACTGAAGCTTTCTTT. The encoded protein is CASSLVTGGFMNTEAFF.

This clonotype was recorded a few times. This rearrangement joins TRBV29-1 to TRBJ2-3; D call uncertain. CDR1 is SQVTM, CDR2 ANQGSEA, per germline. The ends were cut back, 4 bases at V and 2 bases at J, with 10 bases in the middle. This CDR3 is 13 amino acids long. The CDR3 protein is CSVGLSFTDTQYF. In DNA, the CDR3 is TGCAGCGTTGGACTCAGCTTCACAGATACGCAGTATTTT.

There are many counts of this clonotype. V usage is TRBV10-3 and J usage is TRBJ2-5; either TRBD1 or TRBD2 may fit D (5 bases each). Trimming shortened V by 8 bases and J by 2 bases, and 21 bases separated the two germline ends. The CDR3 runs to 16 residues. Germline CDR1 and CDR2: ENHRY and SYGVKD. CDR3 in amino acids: CAIGNGDPFQQETQYF. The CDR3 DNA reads TGTGCCATCGGTAACGGGGACCCCTTCCAACAAGAGACCCAGTACTTC.

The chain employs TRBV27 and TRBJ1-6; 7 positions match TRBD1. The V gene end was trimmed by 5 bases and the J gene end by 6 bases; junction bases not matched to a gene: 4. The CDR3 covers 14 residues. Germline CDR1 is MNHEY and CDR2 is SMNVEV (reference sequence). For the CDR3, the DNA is TGTGCCAGCAGTCGACAGGGCAGTAATTCACCCCTCCACTTT. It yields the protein CASSRQGSNSPLHF.

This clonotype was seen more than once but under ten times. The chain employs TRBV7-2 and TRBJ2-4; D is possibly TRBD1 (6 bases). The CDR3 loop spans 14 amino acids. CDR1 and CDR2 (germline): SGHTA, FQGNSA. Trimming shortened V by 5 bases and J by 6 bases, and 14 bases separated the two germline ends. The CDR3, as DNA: TGTGCCAGCAGCATTTACAGGGCGGCAAACATTCAGTACTTC. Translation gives CASSIYRAANIQYF. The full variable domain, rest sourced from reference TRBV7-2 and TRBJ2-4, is GAGVSQSPSNKVTEKGKDVELRCDPISGHTALYWYRQSLGQGLEFLIYFQGNSAPDKSGLPSDRFSAERTGGSVSTLTIQRTQQEDSAVYLCASSIYRAANIQYFGAGTRLSVL.

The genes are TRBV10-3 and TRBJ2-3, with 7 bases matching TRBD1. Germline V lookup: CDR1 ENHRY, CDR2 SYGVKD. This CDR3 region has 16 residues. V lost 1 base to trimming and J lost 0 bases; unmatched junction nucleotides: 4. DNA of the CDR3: TGTGCCATCAGTGAGTTTGACAGGGCCAGCACAGATACGCAGTATTTT. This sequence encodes CAISEFDRASTDTQYF.

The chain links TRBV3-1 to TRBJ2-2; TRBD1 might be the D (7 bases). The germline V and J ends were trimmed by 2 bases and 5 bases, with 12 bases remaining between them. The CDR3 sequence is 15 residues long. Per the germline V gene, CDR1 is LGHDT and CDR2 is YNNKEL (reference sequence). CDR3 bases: TGTGCCAGCAGCCAACAGGGGGGCCCGACCGGGGAGCTGTTTTTT. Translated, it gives CASSQQGGPTGELFF.

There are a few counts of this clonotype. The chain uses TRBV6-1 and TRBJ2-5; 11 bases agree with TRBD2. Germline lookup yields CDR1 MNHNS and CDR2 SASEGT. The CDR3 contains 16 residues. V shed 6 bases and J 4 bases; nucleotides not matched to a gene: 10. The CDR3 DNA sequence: TGTGCCAGCAGCGCCGGGACTAGCGGATTCGGAGAGACCCAGTACTTC. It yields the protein CASSAGTSGFGETQYF.

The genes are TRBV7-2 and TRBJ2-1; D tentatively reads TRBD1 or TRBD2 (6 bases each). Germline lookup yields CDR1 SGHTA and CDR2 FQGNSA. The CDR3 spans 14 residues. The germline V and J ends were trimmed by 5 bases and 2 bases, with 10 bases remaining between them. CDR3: CASSEGGAYNEQFF. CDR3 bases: TGTGCCAGCAGCGAGGGGGGAGCCTACAATGAGCAGTTCTTC. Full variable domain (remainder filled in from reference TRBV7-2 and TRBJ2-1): GAGVSQSPSNKVTEKGKDVELRCDPISGHTALYWYRQSLGQGLEFLIYFQGNSAPDKSGLPSDRFSAERTGGSVSTLTIQRTQQEDSAVYLCASSEGGAYNEQFFGPGTRLTVL.

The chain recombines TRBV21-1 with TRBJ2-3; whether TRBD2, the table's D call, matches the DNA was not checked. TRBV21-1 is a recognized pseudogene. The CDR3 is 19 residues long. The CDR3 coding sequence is TGTGCCAGTTCGAAAGAGGATGGGCCGACTGAAACGAGCACAGATACGCAGTATTTT. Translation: CASSKEDGPTETSTDTQYF.

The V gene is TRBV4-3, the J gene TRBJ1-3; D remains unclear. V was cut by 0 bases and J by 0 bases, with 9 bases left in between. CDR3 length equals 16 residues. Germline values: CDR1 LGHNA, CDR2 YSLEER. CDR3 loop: CASSQDLSSSGNTIYF. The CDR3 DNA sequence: TGCGCCAGCAGCCAAGATCTCAGCAGCTCTGGAAACACCATATATTTT.

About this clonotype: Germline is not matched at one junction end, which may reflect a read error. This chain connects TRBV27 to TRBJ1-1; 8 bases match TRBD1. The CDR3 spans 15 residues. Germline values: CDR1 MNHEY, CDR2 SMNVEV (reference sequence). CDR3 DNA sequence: TGTGCCAGCAGTTTCCTGACAGGGGTGGGCACTGAAGTTTTCTTT. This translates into CASSFLTGVGTEVFF.

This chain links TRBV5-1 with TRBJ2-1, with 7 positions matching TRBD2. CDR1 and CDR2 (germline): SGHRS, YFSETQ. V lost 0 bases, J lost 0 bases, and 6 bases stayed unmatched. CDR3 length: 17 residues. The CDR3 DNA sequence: TGCGCCAGCAGCTTGGTAATGGCTAGCGGCTCCTACAATGAGCAGTTCTTC. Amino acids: CASSLVMASGSYNEQFF.

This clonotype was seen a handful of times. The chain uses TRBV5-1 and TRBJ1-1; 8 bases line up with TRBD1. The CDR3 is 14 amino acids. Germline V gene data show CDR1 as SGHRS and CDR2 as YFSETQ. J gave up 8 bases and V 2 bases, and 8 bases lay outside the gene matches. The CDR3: CASSLPGQGNEAFF. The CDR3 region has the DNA TGCGCCAGCAGCTTACCAGGACAGGGAAACGAAGCTTTCTTT.

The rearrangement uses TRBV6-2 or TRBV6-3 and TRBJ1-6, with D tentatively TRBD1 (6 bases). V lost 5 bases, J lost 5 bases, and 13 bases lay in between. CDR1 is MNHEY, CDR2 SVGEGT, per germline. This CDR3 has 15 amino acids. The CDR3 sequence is CASSRSGTNNSPLHF. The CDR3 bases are TGTGCCAGCAGTAGATCCGGGACAAATAATTCACCCCTCCACTTT.

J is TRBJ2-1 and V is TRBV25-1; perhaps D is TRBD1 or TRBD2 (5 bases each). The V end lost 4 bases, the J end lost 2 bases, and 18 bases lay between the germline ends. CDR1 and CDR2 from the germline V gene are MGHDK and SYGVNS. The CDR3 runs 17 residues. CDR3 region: CASSGKIRGRPYNEQFF. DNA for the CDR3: TGTGCCAGCAGTGGAAAGATCCGGGGCCGACCCTACAATGAGCAGTTCTTC.

For the CDR3, the DNA is TGCAGTGCTAGAGATTTGCGTCAACGGGGACAAGAGACCCAGTACTTC. Translating it yields CSARDLRQRGQETQYF. V usage is TRBV20-1 and J usage is TRBJ2-5; weak D call: TRBD2 (5 bases). In germline, CDR1 is DFQATT, CDR2 SNEGSKA (reference sequence). The CDR3 contains 16 residues. Trimming removed 0 bases at V and 2 bases at J, with 16 bases between.

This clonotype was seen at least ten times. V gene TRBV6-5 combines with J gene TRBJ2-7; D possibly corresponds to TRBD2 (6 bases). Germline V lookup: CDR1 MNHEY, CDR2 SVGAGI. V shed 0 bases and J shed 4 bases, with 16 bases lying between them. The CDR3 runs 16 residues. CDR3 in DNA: TGTGCCAGCAGTTACTCGATGAGGGCGGCGGGGTACGAGCAGTACTTC. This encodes CASSYSMRAAGYEQYF.

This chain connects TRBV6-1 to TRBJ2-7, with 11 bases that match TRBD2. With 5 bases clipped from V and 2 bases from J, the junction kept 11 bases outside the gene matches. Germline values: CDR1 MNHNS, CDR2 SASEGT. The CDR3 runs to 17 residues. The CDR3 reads CASSMSALAGGTYEQYF. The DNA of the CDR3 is TGTGCCAGCAGTATGTCGGCCCTAGCGGGGGGCACCTACGAGCAGTACTTC.

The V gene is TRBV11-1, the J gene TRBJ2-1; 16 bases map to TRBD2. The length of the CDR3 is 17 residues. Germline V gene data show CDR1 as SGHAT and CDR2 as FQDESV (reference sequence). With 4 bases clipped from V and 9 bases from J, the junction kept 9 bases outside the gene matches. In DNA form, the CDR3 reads TGTGCCAGCAGCTGGTTTACGGGACTAGCGGGAGGGGGTGAGCAGTTCTTC. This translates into CASSWFTGLAGGGEQFF.

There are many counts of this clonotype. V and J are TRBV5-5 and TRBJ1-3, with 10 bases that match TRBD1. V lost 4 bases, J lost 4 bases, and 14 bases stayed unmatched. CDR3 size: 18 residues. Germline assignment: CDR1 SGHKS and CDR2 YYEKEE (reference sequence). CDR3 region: CASSRAPGQGPIGNTIYF. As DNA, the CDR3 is TGTGCCAGCAGCAGAGCACCGGGACAGGGGCCGATCGGAAACACCATATATTTT.